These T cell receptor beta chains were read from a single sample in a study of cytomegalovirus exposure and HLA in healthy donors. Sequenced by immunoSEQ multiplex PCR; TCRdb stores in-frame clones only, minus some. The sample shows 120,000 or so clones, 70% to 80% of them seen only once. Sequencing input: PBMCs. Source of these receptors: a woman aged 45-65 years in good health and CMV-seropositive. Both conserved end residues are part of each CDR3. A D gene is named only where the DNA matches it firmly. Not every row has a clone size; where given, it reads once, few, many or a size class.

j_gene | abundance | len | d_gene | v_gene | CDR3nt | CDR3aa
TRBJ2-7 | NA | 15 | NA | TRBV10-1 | TGCGCCAGCAGTGAGTCGACACGCAGCCCCGACGAGCAGTACTTC | CASSESTRSPDEQYF
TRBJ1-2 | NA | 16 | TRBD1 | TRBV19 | TGTGCCAGTAGTATCCAACAGGGGGCGTCGAACTATGGCTACACCTTC | CASSIQQGASNYGYTF
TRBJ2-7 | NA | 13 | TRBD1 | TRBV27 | TGTGCCAGCAGTACTCACAGGGGCGACGAGCAGTACTTC | CASSTHRGDEQYF
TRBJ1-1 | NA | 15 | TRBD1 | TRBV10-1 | TGCGCCAGCAGTGAGTCCGGACAGGGGGGCACTGAAGCTTTCTTT | CASSESGQGGTEAFF
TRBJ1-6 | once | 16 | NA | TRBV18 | TGTGCCAGCTCACCGAGGCAGGGCGCGTCCAATTCACCCCTCCACTTT | CASSPRQGASNSPLHF
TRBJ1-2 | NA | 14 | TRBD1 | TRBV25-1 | TGTGCCAGCAGTGACCGGGACAGGGACAATGGCTACACCTTC | CASSDRDRDNGYTF
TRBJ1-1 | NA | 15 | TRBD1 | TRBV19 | TGTGCCAGTAGTATACGGTTAGGGGGCAACACTGAAGCTTTCTTT | CASSIRLGGNTEAFF
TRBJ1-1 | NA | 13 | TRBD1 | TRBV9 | TGTGCCAGCAGCGTGGACAGGGACACTGAAGCTTTCTTT | CASSVDRDTEAFF
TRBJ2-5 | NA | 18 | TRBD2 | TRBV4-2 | TGTGCCAGCAGCCAAGGGCGGGCGGGAGGGCCTCTGGGAGAGACCCAGTACTTC | CASSQGRAGGPLGETQYF
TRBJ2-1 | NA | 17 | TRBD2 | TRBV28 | TGTGCCAGCAGTTTAGTTAGCTTGGCGGGGGGCCGCAATGAGCAGTTCTTC | CASSLVSLAGGRNEQFF
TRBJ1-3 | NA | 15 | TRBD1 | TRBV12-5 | TGTGCTAGTGGCATTGGACAGGGGCCCGGAAACACCATATATTTT | CASGIGQGPGNTIYF
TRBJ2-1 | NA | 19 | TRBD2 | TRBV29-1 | TGCAGCGTTGACCATCCGGGACTAGCGGGGGGGAGCTCCTACAATGAGCAGTTCTTC | CSVDHPGLAGGSSYNEQFF
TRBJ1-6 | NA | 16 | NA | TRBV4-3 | TGCGCCAGCAGCCAAGAAGCAGGGATCTTCAATTCACCCCTCCACTTT | CASSQEAGIFNSPLHF
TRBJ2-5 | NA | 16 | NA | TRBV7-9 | TGTGCCAGCAGCTTAGTCACAGGTGTACTCCAAGAGACCCAGTACTTC | CASSLVTGVLQETQYF
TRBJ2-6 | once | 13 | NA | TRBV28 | TGTGCCAGCAGTCCCGCTGGGGCCAACGTCCTGACTTTC | CASSPAGANVLTF
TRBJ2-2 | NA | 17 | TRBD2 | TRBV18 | TGTGCCAGCTCACCTAATAGACTAGCGGGGAACACCGGGGAGCTGTTTTTT | CASSPNRLAGNTGELFF